This T cell receptor (beta chain) was retrieved from a study of shared clonotypes between healthy human individuals. Study in general: A few men and a couple of women, aged 18 to 49, were donors.

TCRdb's table, derived via immunoSEQ multiplex PCR, lists solely in-frame clones and lacks some. This table has about 470,000 clones, more than 75% appearing once. The CDR3 runs to 15 residues. V dropped 0 bases and J dropped 1; count of bases not matched to a gene: 2. CDR1 is MNHNY and CDR2 is SVGAGI in the germline V gene (reference sequence). A word on this clone: Within the sample, other DNA sequences also encode this same CDR3.

This receptor was taken from a woman in her forties in good health. Some clones in this sample may be carry-over from other donors' samples. The sample consisted of PBMCs. The chain has TRBV6-6 and TRBJ2-7, with 8 bases identical to TRBD1. The CDR3 nucleotides are TGTGCCAGCAGTTACTCCGGACAGGGTTCCTACGAGCAGTACTTC. Translated, it gives CASSYSGQGSYEQYF.